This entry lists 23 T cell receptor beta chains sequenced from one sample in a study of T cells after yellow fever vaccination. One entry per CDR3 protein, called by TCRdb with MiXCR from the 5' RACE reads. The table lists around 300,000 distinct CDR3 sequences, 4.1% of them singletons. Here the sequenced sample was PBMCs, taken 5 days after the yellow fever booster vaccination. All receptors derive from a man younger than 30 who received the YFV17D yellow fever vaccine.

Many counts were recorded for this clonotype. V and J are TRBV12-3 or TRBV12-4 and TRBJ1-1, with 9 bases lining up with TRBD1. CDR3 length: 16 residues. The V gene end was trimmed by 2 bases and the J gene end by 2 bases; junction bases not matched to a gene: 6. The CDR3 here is CASSLPDRGLNTEAFF. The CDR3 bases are TGTGCCAGCAGTTTACCCGACAGGGGGTTAAACACTGAAGCTTTCTTT.

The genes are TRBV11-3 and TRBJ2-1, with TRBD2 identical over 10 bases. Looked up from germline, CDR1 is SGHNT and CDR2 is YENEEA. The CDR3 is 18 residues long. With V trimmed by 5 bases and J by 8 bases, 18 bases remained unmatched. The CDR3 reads CASSAQQTSGLGEDEQFF. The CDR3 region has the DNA TGTGCCAGCAGCGCCCAACAGACTAGCGGGTTGGGGGAAGATGAGCAGTTCTTC.

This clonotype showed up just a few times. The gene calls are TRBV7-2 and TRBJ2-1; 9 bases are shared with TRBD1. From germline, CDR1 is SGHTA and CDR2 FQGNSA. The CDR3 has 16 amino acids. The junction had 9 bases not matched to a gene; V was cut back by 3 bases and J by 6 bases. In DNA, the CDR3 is TGTGCCAGCAGCTTGGCAACCGGGACAGGGATCAATGAGCAGTTCTTC. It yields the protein CASSLATGTGINEQFF.

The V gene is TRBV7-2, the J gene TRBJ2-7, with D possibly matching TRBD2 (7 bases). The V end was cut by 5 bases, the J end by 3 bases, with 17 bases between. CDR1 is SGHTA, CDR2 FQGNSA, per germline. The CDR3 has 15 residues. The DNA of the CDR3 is TGTGCCAGCAGCCTGAACCGGGGGGCGGGCTACGAGCAGTACGTC. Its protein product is CASSLNRGAGYEQYV.

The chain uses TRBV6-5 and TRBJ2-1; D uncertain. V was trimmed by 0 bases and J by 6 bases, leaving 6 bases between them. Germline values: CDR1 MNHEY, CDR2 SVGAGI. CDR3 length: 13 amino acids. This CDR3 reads CASSYSFGNEQFF. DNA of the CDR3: TGTGCCAGCAGTTACTCGTTTGGCAATGAGCAGTTCTTC.

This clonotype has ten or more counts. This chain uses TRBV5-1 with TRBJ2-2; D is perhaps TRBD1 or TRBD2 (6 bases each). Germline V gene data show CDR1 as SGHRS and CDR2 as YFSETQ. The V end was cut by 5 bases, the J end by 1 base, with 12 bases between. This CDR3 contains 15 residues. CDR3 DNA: TGCGCCAGCAGTGCCGGGGGCGGGAACACCGGGGAGCTGTTTTTT. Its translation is CASSAGGGNTGELFF.

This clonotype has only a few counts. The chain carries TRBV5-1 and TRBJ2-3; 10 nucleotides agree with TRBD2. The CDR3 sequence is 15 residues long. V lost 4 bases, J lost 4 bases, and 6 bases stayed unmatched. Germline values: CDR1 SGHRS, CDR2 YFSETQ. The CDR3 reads CASSVSAGGADTQYF. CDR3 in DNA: TGCGCCAGCAGCGTCTCAGCGGGGGGGGCAGATACGCAGTATTTT.

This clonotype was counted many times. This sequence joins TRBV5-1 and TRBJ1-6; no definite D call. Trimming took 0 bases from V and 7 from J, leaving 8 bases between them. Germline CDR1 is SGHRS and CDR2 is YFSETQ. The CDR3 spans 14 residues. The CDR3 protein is CASSLVGGNSPLHF. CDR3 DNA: TGCGCCAGCAGCTTGGTCGGTGGAAATTCACCCCTCCACTTT.

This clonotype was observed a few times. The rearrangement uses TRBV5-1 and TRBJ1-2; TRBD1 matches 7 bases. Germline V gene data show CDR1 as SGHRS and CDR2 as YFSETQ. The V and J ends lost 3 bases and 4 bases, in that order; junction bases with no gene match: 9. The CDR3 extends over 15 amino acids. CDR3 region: CASSWGDRESYGYTF. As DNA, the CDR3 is TGCGCCAGCAGCTGGGGAGACAGGGAGTCCTATGGCTACACCTTC.

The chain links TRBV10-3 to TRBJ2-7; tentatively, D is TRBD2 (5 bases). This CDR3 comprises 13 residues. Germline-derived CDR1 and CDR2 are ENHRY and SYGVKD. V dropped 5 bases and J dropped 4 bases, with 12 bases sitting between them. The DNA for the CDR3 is TGTGCCATCAGTTCTACGGGGATGTACGAGCAGTACGTC. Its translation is CAISSTGMYEQYV.

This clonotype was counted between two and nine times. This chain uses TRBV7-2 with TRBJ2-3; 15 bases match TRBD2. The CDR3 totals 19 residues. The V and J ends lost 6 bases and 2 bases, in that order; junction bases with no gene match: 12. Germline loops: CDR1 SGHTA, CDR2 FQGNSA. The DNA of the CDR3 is TGTGCCAGCAGGGCGGGACTAGCGGGGGGCTTGCTGTACACAGATACGCAGTATTTT. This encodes CASRAGLAGGLLYTDTQYF.

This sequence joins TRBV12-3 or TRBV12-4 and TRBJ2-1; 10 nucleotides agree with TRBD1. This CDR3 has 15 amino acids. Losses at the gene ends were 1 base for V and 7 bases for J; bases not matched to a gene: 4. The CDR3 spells CASSLETGGWNEQFF. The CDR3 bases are TGTGCCAGCAGTTTAGAGACAGGGGGCTGGAATGAGCAGTTCTTC.

The CDR3: CASSYGEDGEQYV. The CDR3 DNA reads as TGTGCCAGCAGTTACGGTGAGGACGGCGAGCAGTACGTC. This sequence joins TRBV6-2 or TRBV6-3 and TRBJ2-7, with unresolved D. The CDR3 contains 13 residues. V dropped 2 bases and J dropped 6 bases, with 11 bases sitting between them. CDR1 is MNHEY and CDR2 is SVGEGT in the germline V gene.

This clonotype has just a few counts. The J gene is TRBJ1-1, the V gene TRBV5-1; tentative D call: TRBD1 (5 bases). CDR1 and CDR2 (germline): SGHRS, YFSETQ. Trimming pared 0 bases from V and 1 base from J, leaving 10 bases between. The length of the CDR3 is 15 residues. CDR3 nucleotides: TGCGCCAGCAGCTTGGAGGGGAGGAGGAACACTGAAGCTTTCTTT. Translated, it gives CASSLEGRRNTEAFF.

The CDR3, as DNA: TGTGCCAGCAGCTTAGTAGCGGGGGCCTACAATGAGCAGTTCTTC. It specifies CASSLVAGAYNEQFF. The V and J genes are TRBV7-2 and TRBJ2-1, with 9 positions matching TRBD2. The V gene's germline CDR1 is SGHTA and CDR2 FQGNSA. The CDR3 has 15 residues. Trimming took 1 base from V and 2 from J; bases not matched to a gene: 0.

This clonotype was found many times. As DNA, the CDR3 is TGTGCCAGCAGTTACGCCGGGACAGGACTTGTTGAAGCTTTCTTT. Its translation: CASSYAGTGLVEAFF. The chain has TRBV6-5 and TRBJ1-1, with 8 positions matching TRBD1. CDR3 size: 15 residues. Germline V CDR1 and CDR2: MNHEY, SVGAGI. V dropped 2 bases and J dropped 7; count of bases not matched to a gene: 9.

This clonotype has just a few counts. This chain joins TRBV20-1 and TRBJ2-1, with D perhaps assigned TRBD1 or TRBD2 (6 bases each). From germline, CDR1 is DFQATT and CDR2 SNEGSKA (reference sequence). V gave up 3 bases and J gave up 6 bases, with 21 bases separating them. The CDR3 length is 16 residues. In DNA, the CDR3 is TGCAGTGCTAGTGTGCGGGGACACCGGGTTCCCAATGAGCAGTTCTTC. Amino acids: CSASVRGHRVPNEQFF.

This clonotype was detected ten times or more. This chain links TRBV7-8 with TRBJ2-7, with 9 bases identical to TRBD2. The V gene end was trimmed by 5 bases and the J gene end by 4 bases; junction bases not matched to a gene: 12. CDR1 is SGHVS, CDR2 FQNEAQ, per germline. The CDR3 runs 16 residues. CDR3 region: CASSPTVAGERYEQYV. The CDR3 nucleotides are TGTGCCAGCAGCCCGACCGTAGCGGGGGAGCGTTACGAGCAGTACGTC.

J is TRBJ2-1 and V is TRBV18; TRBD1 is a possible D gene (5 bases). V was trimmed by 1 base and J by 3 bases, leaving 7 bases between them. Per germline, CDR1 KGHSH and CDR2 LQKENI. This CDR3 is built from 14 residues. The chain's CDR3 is CASSPQDNYNEQFF. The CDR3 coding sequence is TGTGCCAGCTCACCACAGGACAACTACAATGAGCAGTTCTTC.

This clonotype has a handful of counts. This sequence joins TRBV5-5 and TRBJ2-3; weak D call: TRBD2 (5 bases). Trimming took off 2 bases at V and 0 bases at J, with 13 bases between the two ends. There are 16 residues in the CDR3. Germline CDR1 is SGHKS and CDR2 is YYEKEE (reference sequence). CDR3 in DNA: TGTGCCAGCAGCTTCCGGGGTAGTCCTAGCACAGATACGCAGTATTTT. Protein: CASSFRGSPSTDTQYF.

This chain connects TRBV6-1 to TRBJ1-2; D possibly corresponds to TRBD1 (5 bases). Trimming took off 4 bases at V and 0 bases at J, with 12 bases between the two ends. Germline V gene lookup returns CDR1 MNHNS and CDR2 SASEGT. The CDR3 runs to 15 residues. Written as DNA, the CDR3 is TGTGCCAGCAGTGTCCAGGGTGAAGCTAACTATGGCTACACCTTC. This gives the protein CASSVQGEANYGYTF.

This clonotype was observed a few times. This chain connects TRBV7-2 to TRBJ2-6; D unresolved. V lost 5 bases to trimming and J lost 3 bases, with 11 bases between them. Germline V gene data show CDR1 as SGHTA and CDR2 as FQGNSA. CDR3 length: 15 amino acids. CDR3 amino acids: CASSPRIRGANVLTF. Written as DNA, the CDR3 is TGTGCCAGCAGCCCACGGATCCGTGGGGCCAACGTCCTGACTTTC.

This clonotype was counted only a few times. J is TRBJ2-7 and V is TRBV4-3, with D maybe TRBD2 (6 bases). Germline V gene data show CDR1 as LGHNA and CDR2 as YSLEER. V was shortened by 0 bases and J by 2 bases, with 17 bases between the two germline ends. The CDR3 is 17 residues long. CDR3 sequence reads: CASSQDSSGVSTYEQYF. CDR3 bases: TGCGCCAGCAGCCAAGATTCGTCGGGGGTTTCCACCTACGAGCAGTACTTC.